This T cell receptor (beta chain) was profiled in a study of blood T cell repertoires in COVID-19. Study-level information: PBMCs, B-cell-depleted T cells, or T cells were the source of the cDNA or gDNA that made up the material.

The protocol was immunoSEQ multiplex PCR, while the TCRdb copy is restricted to in-frame clones and leaves out a portion. This table holds some 300,000 clones, roughly 91% found once. The germline V and J ends were trimmed by 4 bases and 7 bases, with 19 bases remaining between them. The length of the CDR3 is 16 residues. In germline, CDR1 is KGHDR, CDR2 SFDVKD. This sequence joins TRBV24-1 and TRBJ2-1, with D possibly being TRBD2 (7 bases). Sequenced material: PBMCs or T cells enriched from blood (not recorded which). The clonotype originates from a woman aged 60-70 years in a cohort exposed to, infected with or recovered from COVID-19 (not recorded which). The CDR3, as DNA: TGTGCCACCAGTGACGGGGGGCGCGGATCGACGAATGAGCAGTTCTTC. Its protein product is CATSDGGRGSTNEQFF.